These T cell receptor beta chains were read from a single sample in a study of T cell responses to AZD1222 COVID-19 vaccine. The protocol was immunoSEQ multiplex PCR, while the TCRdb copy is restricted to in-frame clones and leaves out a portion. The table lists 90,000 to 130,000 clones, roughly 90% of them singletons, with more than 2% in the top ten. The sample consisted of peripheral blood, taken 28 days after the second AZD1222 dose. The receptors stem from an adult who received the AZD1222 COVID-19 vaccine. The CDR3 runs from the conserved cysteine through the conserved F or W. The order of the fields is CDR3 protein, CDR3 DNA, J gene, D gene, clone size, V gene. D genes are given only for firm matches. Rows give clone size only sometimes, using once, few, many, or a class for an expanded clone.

CASGQGSNTGELFF | TGTGCTAGTGGCCAGGGCTCTAACACCGGGGAGCTGTTTTTT | TRBJ2-2 | NA | NA | TRBV12-5
CSANLGQGTDTQYF | TGCAGCGCCAATTTGGGACAGGGCACAGATACGCAGTATTTT | TRBJ2-3 | TRBD1 | NA | TRBV29-1
CASSYQTHRLSSYEQYF | TGTGCCAGCAGTTACCAAACTCACCGGCTTAGCTCCTACGAGCAGTACTTC | TRBJ2-7 | NA | few | TRBV6-2/TRBV6-3
CASSHPQGDSTNEKLFF | TGCGCCAGCAGTCACCCCCAGGGGGATAGCACTAATGAAAAACTGTTTTTT | TRBJ1-4 | TRBD1 | NA | TRBV23-1
CASTPGRGYTF | TGTGCCAGCACCCCGGGGCGGGGCTACACCTTC | TRBJ1-2 | NA | NA | TRBV2
CASSRRNVNEKLFF | TGTGCCAGCAGCCGACGTAATGTTAATGAAAAACTGTTTTTT | TRBJ1-4 | NA | NA | TRBV14
CASSPTGTEENTEAFF | TGTGCCAGCAGTCCCACAGGGACGGAGGAAAACACTGAAGCTTTCTTT | TRBJ1-1 | NA | NA | TRBV28
CASSPQTTTNEKLFF | TGTGCCAGCTCACCCCAGACAACAACTAATGAAAAACTGTTTTTT | TRBJ1-4 | NA | NA | TRBV18
CASGSNTEAFF | TGTGCCAGCGGCTCGAACACTGAAGCTTTCTTT | TRBJ1-1 | NA | NA | TRBV9
CSVGTGNTNYGYTF | TGCAGCGTGGGGACAGGGAATACTAACTATGGCTACACCTTC | TRBJ1-2 | TRBD1 | NA | TRBV29-1
CASSHGLAGQGGELFF | TGTGCCAGCAGCCATGGACTAGCGGGGCAAGGCGGGGAGCTGTTTTTT | TRBJ2-2 | TRBD2 | NA | TRBV5-4
CASSFRGGVETQYF | TGTGCCAGCAGCTTCCGAGGCGGGGTGGAGACCCAGTACTTC | TRBJ2-5 | NA | NA | TRBV7-2
CATSGSRLAGHQETQYF | TGTGCCACCAGTGGCTCCCGACTAGCGGGGCACCAAGAGACCCAGTACTTC | TRBJ2-5 | TRBD2 | NA | TRBV24-1
CASSSSGGAITDTQYF | TGTGCCAGCAGCTCTAGCGGGGGGGCCATCACAGATACGCAGTATTTT | TRBJ2-3 | TRBD2 | few | TRBV7-9
CASSLAVQSRGRRDQPQHF | TGCGCCAGCAGCTTGGCCGTACAGTCCAGGGGGCGTAGGGATCAGCCCCAGCATTTT | TRBJ1-5 | TRBD1 | NA | TRBV5-1
CATSGSRDTGELFF | TGTGCCACCAGTGGTTCCCGGGACACCGGGGAGCTGTTTTTT | TRBJ2-2 | NA | NA | TRBV24-1
CATSRVLGGTLGDTEAFF | TGTGCCACCAGCAGAGTCCTTGGCGGGACCCTGGGGGACACTGAAGCTTTCTTT | TRBJ1-1 | NA | NA | TRBV15
CASSQVGSSPSNQPQHF | TGTGCCAGCAGCCAAGTGGGCAGTTCCCCTAGCAATCAGCCCCAGCATTTT | TRBJ1-5 | NA | NA | TRBV4-2
CASSHPFGTDFMNTEAFF | TGTGCCAGCAGCCACCCTTTCGGGACAGATTTCATGAACACTGAAGCTTTCTTT | TRBJ1-1 | TRBD1 | NA | TRBV7-2
CASSRDTYEQYF | TGCGCCAGCAGCCGGGACACCTACGAGCAGTACTTC | TRBJ2-7 | NA | NA | TRBV5-1
CASSYPGTSAEAFF | TGTGCCAGCAGTTACCCTGGGACCTCGGCTGAAGCTTTCTTT | TRBJ1-1 | NA | NA | TRBV6-2/TRBV6-3
CASSYLGQVPGELFF | TGTGCCAGCAGTTACTTAGGACAGGTACCCGGGGAGCTGTTTTTT | TRBJ2-2 | TRBD1 | NA | TRBV6-6
CSVVGIAGANVLTF | TGCAGCGTTGTTGGGATCGCTGGGGCCAACGTCCTGACTTTC | TRBJ2-6 | NA | NA | TRBV29-1
CASSQDGGHEQYF | TGTGCCAGCAGCCAAGACGGGGGCCACGAGCAGTACTTC | TRBJ2-7 | NA | few | TRBV3-1/TRBV3-2
CAWSVLRGTGELFF | TGTGCCTGGAGTGTCCTCCGGGGCACCGGGGAGCTGTTTTTT | TRBJ2-2 | NA | NA | TRBV30
CASSLVTGPEKTQYF | TGTGCCAGCAGCTTAGTGACAGGGCCCGAGAAGACCCAGTACTTC | TRBJ2-5 | TRBD1 | NA | TRBV7-2
CASSQYTRPYTYNEQFF | TGTGCCAGCAGCCAATATACCAGGCCCTACACCTACAATGAGCAGTTCTTC | TRBJ2-1 | NA | NA | TRBV4-2
CASSIVLGTGISYEQYF | TGTGCCAGTAGTATAGTCCTGGGGACAGGGATATCCTACGAGCAGTACTTC | TRBJ2-7 | TRBD1 | NA | TRBV19
CASSMGRDSVYGYTF | TGTGCCAGTAGTATGGGTCGGGACAGCGTTTATGGCTACACCTTC | TRBJ1-2 | TRBD1 | NA | TRBV19
CASSFMNGIDEKLFF | TGTGCCAGCAGCTTTATGAACGGGATTGATGAAAAACTGTTTTTT | TRBJ1-4 | NA | NA | TRBV5-4
CASSLAGRYFGNQPQHF | TGTGCCAGCAGCTTGGCGGGCAGATACTTCGGCAATCAGCCCCAGCATTTT | TRBJ1-5 | NA | NA | TRBV5-8
CASRRGVGNTEAFF | TGTGCCAGCAGGAGAGGGGTGGGAAACACTGAAGCTTTCTTT | TRBJ1-1 | NA | NA | TRBV2
CASSRRGNEQFF | TGTGCCAGCAGTCGGCGGGGCAATGAGCAGTTCTTC | TRBJ2-1 | NA | NA | TRBV2
CASSPLGQANTEAFF | TGTGCCAGCTCACCACTAGGACAGGCGAACACTGAAGCTTTCTTT | TRBJ1-1 | TRBD1 | NA | TRBV18
CAWRTDTNTEAFF | TGTGCCTGGAGGACAGATACGAACACTGAAGCTTTCTTT | TRBJ1-1 | NA | few | TRBV30
CSASFYEQYF | TGCAGTGCTAGTTTCTACGAGCAGTACTTC | TRBJ2-7 | NA | NA | TRBV20-1
CASSQDRAGELFF | TGCGCCAGCAGCCAAGATCGGGCCGGGGAGCTGTTTTTT | TRBJ2-2 | NA | NA | TRBV4-3
CASSRDRSYEQYF | TGTGCCAGCAGCCGGGACAGGTCCTACGAGCAGTACTTC | TRBJ2-7 | TRBD1 | NA | TRBV7-8
CASRGTAANYGYTF | TGTGCCAGCAGGGGGACAGCAGCTAACTATGGCTACACCTTC | TRBJ1-2 | TRBD1 | NA | TRBV28
CASIGPLPLYEQYF | TGTGCCAGCATCGGCCCCCTTCCCCTATACGAGCAGTACTTC | TRBJ2-7 | NA | once | TRBV28